The present T cell receptor (beta chain) was sequenced within a study of technical replicates of blood from a few donors. TCRdb's copy holds only in-frame clones and misses some; the assay was immunoSEQ multiplex PCR. The sample carries 70,000 or so clones, around nine tenths recorded once. Specimen: PBMCs. This clonotype was obtained from a human donor in good health. Some clones in this sample may be carry-over from other donors' samples.

The CDR3 is CASSLITNYGYTF. CDR3 sequence (DNA): TGTGCCAGCAGCTTAATAACAAACTATGGCTACACCTTC. The chain is built from TRBV7-9 and TRBJ1-2, with D unresolved. This CDR3 contains 13 residues. The V and J ends lost 2 bases and 2 bases respectively, with 6 bases between them. The germline V gene has CDR1 SEHNR and CDR2 FQNEAQ (reference sequence). The whole variable domain, remainder taken from reference TRBV7-9 and TRBJ1-2, is DTGVSQNPRHKITKRGQNVTFRCDPISEHNRLYWYRQTLGQGPEFLTYFQNEAQLEKSRLLSDRFSAERPKGSFSTLEIQRTEQGDSAMYLCASSLITNYGYTFGSGTRLTVV.